The 25 T cell receptor beta chains below come from one sample, sequenced in a study of control samples from healthy donors and cancer patients. TCRdb's copy holds only in-frame clones and misses some; the assay was immunoSEQ multiplex PCR. The profile shows around 84,000 clones, around 83% of them singletons. Sequenced sample: PBMCs. Receptor source: a man aged 55-75 years with head and neck cancer.

The J gene is TRBJ2-5, the V gene TRBV30, with TRBD1 matching 7 bases. CDR1 is GTSNPN, CDR2 SVGIG, per germline (reference sequence). Losses at the gene ends were 5 bases for V and 7 bases for J; bases not matched to a gene: 7. The CDR3 covers 12 residues. CDR3 nucleotides: TGTGCCTGGTCGACAGGGTTCGGGACCCAGTACTTC. Protein sequence: CAWSTGFGTQYF.

This clone was seen just once. V gene TRBV5-1 combines with J gene TRBJ1-4; 7 bases align to TRBD1. Germline CDR1 SGHRS, CDR2 YFSETQ. Losses at the gene ends were 3 bases for V and 7 bases for J; bases not matched to a gene: 6. The CDR3 is 14 residues long. The CDR3 DNA reads as TGCGCCAGCAGCTCAGACAGGGTAGCTGAAAAACTGTTTTTT. As protein: CASSSDRVAEKLFF.

This clone was seen once. This chain uses TRBV3-1 (or the pseudogene TRBV3-2) with TRBJ1-2, with a tentative D call TRBD1 (6 bases). CDR3 length: 15 amino acids. CDR1 and CDR2 (germline): LGHDT, YNNKEL (reference sequence). V lost 2 bases, J lost 4 bases, and 14 bases lay in between. Written as DNA, the CDR3 is TGTGCCAGCAGCCAATCCCTGGGGGGCGTCTATGGCTACACCTTC. Translation: CASSQSLGGVYGYTF.

This chain uses TRBV10-2 with TRBJ2-5; TRBD1 might be the D (5 bases). The CDR3 covers 14 residues. The germline V gene has CDR1 WSHSY and CDR2 SAAADI. V lost 4 bases, J lost 5 bases, and 14 bases lay in between. DNA of the CDR3: TGCGCCAGCAGTGGCCAGGGTTCTTATGAGACCCAGTACTTC. It codes for CASSGQGSYETQYF.

The chain carries TRBV5-4 and TRBJ2-7; 8 positions match TRBD2. The CDR3 contains 15 residues. Germline CDR1 SGHNT, CDR2 YYREEE (reference sequence). J was trimmed by 5 bases and V by 0 bases; bases with no gene match: 7. Here the CDR3 reads CASSLDQREIDEQYF. CDR3 bases: TGTGCCAGCAGCTTGGACCAGCGGGAGATTGACGAGCAGTACTTC.

In this sample, this clone turned up a few times. The J gene is TRBJ1-5, the V gene TRBV27; TRBD1 aligns across 8 bases. V shed 4 bases and J 6 bases; nucleotides not matched to a gene: 5. Germline-derived CDR1 and CDR2 are MNHEY and SMNVEV (reference sequence). The CDR3 spans 14 residues. CDR3 loop: CASSWTGNVQPQHF. As DNA, the CDR3 is TGTGCCAGCAGTTGGACAGGGAATGTTCAGCCCCAGCATTTT.

The gene calls are TRBV2 and TRBJ1-1; 7 positions match TRBD1. Trimming cost V 2 bases and J 2 bases; bases outside gene matches: 5. CDR1 and CDR2 from the germline V gene are SNHLY and FYNNEI. This CDR3 is 15 amino acids long. CDR3 nucleotides: TGTGCCAGCAGTGAAAGGGGGCGGGGAAACACTGAAGCTTTCTTT. Translated, it gives CASSERGRGNTEAFF.

This sequence joins TRBV28 and TRBJ2-5; a weak D match, TRBD2 (6 bases). The CDR3 is made up of 13 amino acids. The V and J ends lost 10 bases and 9 bases respectively, with 21 bases between them. Germline CDR1 MDHEN, CDR2 SYDVKM. CDR3: CAIRRREALPQYF. Here the CDR3 DNA reads TGTGCCATCCGCAGGAGGGAGGCCCTGCCCCAGTACTTC.

The chain employs TRBV7-2 and TRBJ1-5; D unclear. V gave up 3 bases and J gave up 7 bases, with 7 bases separating them. Germline loops: CDR1 SGHTA, CDR2 FQGNSA. This CDR3 comprises 12 residues. This chain's CDR3 is CASSLARQPQHF. CDR3 nucleotides: TGTGCCAGCAGCTTGGCAAGGCAGCCCCAGCATTTT.

The chain carries TRBV7-2 and TRBJ2-5; the D gene is possibly TRBD2 (5 bases). CDR3 length: 13 residues. Germline assignment: CDR1 SGHTA and CDR2 FQGNSA. Trimming left V 8 bases short and J 2 bases short, with 12 bases between. The CDR3 coding sequence is TGTGCCAGCTCGGGAAGCCTGCAAGAGACCCAGTACTTC. It is translated as CASSGSLQETQYF. The variable domain in full, completed from reference TRBV7-2 and TRBJ2-5, reads GAGVSQSPSNKVTEKGKDVELRCDPISGHTALYWYRQSLGQGLEFLIYFQGNSAPDKSGLPSDRFSAERTGGSVSTLTIQRTQQEDSAVYLCASSGSLQETQYFGPGTRLLVL.

The J gene is TRBJ2-7, the V gene TRBV7-9; D perhaps matches TRBD1 (6 bases). CDR1 and CDR2 from the germline V gene are SEHNR and FQNEAQ (reference sequence). This CDR3 comprises 16 residues. Trimming cost V 4 bases and J 0 bases, with 16 bases left between them. CDR3 protein: CASSSLVGQVSYEQYF. The CDR3 DNA follows: TGTGCCAGCAGCTCCCTAGTGGGACAAGTCTCCTACGAGCAGTACTTC.

J is TRBJ2-5 and V is TRBV3-1 (or the pseudogene TRBV3-2); 11 bases are shared with TRBD1. Trimming at V came to 0 bases and at J to 4 bases, leaving 7 bases not matched to a gene. Germline V gene sequence: CDR1 LGHDT, CDR2 YNNKEL (reference sequence). The CDR3 runs 17 residues. CDR3 region: CASSQDIRTGGAETQYF. The CDR3, as DNA: TGTGCCAGCAGCCAAGACATCCGGACAGGGGGCGCAGAGACCCAGTACTTC.

This rearrangement joins TRBV7-6 to TRBJ1-2, with 8 bases matching TRBD1. The CDR3 has 15 residues. V dropped 1 base and J dropped 2; count of bases not matched to a gene: 3. From germline, CDR1 is SGHVS and CDR2 FNYEAQ. The CDR3 sequence: CASSLGTGRNYGYTF. The CDR3 DNA follows: TGTGCCAGCAGCTTAGGGACAGGGAGGAACTATGGCTACACCTTC.

The CDR3 spells CASSLNAGYNTEAFF. As DNA, the CDR3 is TGTGCCAGCAGTTTAAATGCAGGGTATAATACTGAAGCTTTCTTT. This rearrangement joins TRBV27 to TRBJ1-1, with D perhaps matching TRBD1 (5 bases). The CDR3 is 15 amino acids. CDR1 MNHEY and CDR2 SMNVEV come from the germline V gene (reference sequence). V was cut by 2 bases and J by 5 bases, with 15 bases left in between.

CDR3 loop: CASSPGREQYF. Here the CDR3 DNA reads TGTGCCAGCAGCCCAGGACGCGAGCAGTACTTC. The chain couples TRBV14 to TRBJ2-7; D gene uncertain. The CDR3 is 11 residues long. Germline V lookup: CDR1 SGHDN, CDR2 FVKESK. Trimming took off 4 bases at V and 6 bases at J, with 7 bases between the two ends.

This chain joins TRBV7-6 and TRBJ2-5; 8 nucleotides match TRBD1. Trimming took 3 bases from V and 1 from J; bases not matched to a gene: 7. CDR3 length equals 16 residues. Germline V CDR1 and CDR2: SGHVS, FNYEAQ. The CDR3 DNA reads as TGTGCCAGCAGCTTTAGACAGGGGCGAACCCAAGAGACCCAGTACTTC. Translated, it gives CASSFRQGRTQETQYF. Based on the CDR3 plus reference TRBV7-6 and TRBJ2-5, the full variable domain is GAGVSQSPRYKVTKRGQDVALRCDPISGHVSLYWYRQALGQGPEFLTYFNYEAQQDKSGLPNDRFSAERPEGSISTLTIQRTEQRDSAMYRCASSFRQGRTQETQYFGPGTRLLVL.

In its sample, this clone was seen once. The rearrangement links TRBV18 to TRBJ1-2; D not certain. Trimming pared 3 bases from V and 8 bases from J, leaving 19 bases between. From germline, CDR1 is KGHSH and CDR2 LQKENI. The CDR3 length is 15 residues. CDR3 amino acids: CASSPQESGERGYTF. CDR3 in DNA: TGTGCCAGCTCACCTCAAGAGTCGGGTGAGCGGGGCTACACCTTC.

The gene calls are TRBV5-1 and TRBJ1-1; D not certain. Looked up from germline, CDR1 is SGHRS and CDR2 is YFSETQ. The V end was cut by 0 bases, the J end by 4 bases, with 10 bases between. CDR3 size: 14 residues. CDR3 sequence reads: CASSLAQAGTEAFF. As DNA, the CDR3 is TGCGCCAGCAGCTTGGCTCAAGCGGGCACTGAAGCTTTCTTT.

The V and J genes are TRBV6-5 and TRBJ2-1; 8 nucleotides line up with TRBD2. There are 15 residues in the CDR3. Per the germline V gene, CDR1 is MNHEY and CDR2 is SVGAGI. V shed 2 bases, J shed 7 bases, and the junction held 7 bases outside the gene matches. CDR3 in DNA: TGTGCCAGCAGTTACGGAAGCGGGAGACTAAATGAGCAGTTCTTC. It translates to CASSYGSGRLNEQFF.

The chain links TRBV10-3 to TRBJ2-1; no clear D. V dropped 6 bases and J dropped 6 bases, with 15 bases sitting between them. CDR3 length: 14 residues. Germline V gene lookup returns CDR1 ENHRY and CDR2 SYGVKD. CDR3 residues: CAIRWTFRANEQFF. The CDR3 bases are TGTGCCATCAGGTGGACGTTCCGCGCCAATGAGCAGTTCTTC.

V is TRBV12-5 and J is TRBJ1-5, with D possibly being TRBD1 (6 bases). Germline CDR1 is LGHNT and CDR2 is FRNRAP. The CDR3 length is 17 residues. The V end lost 2 bases, the J end lost 1 base, and 15 bases lay between the germline ends. CDR3 sequence reads: CASGLFDRPDSNQPQHF. The CDR3 DNA follows: TGTGCTAGTGGTTTGTTCGACAGGCCGGACAGCAATCAGCCCCAGCATTTT.

The chain has TRBV5-1 and TRBJ1-5, with D perhaps matching TRBD1 (5 bases). The V end was cut by 0 bases, the J end by 2 bases, with 18 bases between. Germline values: CDR1 SGHRS, CDR2 YFSETQ. This CDR3 region has 18 residues. The CDR3, as DNA: TGCGCCAGCAGCTTGGGTGTTGGCGGGGCAATGGGCAATCAGCCCCAGCATTTT. As protein: CASSLGVGGAMGNQPQHF. Looking up the rest from reference TRBV5-1 and TRBJ1-5 gives the full variable domain: KAGVTQTPRYLIKTRGQQVTLSCSPISGHRSVSWYQQTPGQGLQFLFEYFSETQRNKGNFPGRFSGRQFSNSRSEMNVSTLELGDSALYLCASSLGVGGAMGNQPQHFGDGTRLSIL.

Of note for this clone: The same CDR3 also results from other DNA sequences found in this sample. V usage is TRBV5-1 and J usage is TRBJ2-7, with 9 bases matching TRBD1. This CDR3 spans 14 amino acids. With V trimmed by 4 bases and J by 4 bases, 6 bases remained unmatched. Looked up from germline, CDR1 is SGHRS and CDR2 is YFSETQ. The CDR3 sequence is CASSPGTGPYEQYF. DNA of the CDR3: TGCGCCAGCAGCCCCGGGACAGGGCCGTACGAGCAGTACTTC. Full variable domain (missing parts from reference TRBV5-1 and TRBJ2-7): KAGVTQTPRYLIKTRGQQVTLSCSPISGHRSVSWYQQTPGQGLQFLFEYFSETQRNKGNFPGRFSGRQFSNSRSEMNVSTLELGDSALYLCASSPGTGPYEQYFGPGTRLTVT.

This clone was seen a handful of times. V usage is TRBV6-6 and J usage is TRBJ2-1; 13 positions agree with TRBD2. Germline V gene lookup returns CDR1 MNHNY and CDR2 SVGAGI (reference sequence). V trimming: 5 bases; J trimming: 8 bases; junction bases outside the gene matches: 9. The CDR3 runs to 16 residues. The CDR3 sequence is CASSPRTSGSQYEQFF. In DNA form, the CDR3 reads TGTGCCAGCAGTCCCCGGACTAGCGGGAGTCAATATGAGCAGTTCTTC.

The sample holds one count of this clone. The chain is built from TRBV5-6 and TRBJ2-2, with D possibly matching TRBD2 (6 bases). The CDR3 runs to 18 residues. V gave up 1 base and J gave up 3 bases, with 19 bases separating them. Per the germline V gene, CDR1 is SGHDT and CDR2 is YYEEEE. This CDR3 is CASSLRAGPRGHTGELFF. The DNA for the CDR3 is TGTGCCAGCAGCTTGAGGGCGGGGCCCCGGGGCCACACCGGGGAGCTGTTTTTT.